This TCR beta chain was identified during a study of T cells in Graves' hyperthyroidism and ophthalmopathy (dated by TCRdb to the late 2010s). Background on the whole study: Peripheral blood samples were taken at initial diagnosis, before any treatment was given. To identify distinguishing TCR V-J signatures, a discovery cohort of around 100 patients was used, comprising 40 to 45 with Graves' ophthalmopathy and around 57 with stable Graves' hyperthyroidism. Whether ophthalmopathy could be predicted prospectively was tested in an independent validation cohort made up of approximately 19 hyperthyroidism patients plus 17 patients who later progressed to ophthalmopathy. The 100 discovery patients were randomly split 7:3 into training and test sets. In addition, the study compared T-cell repertoires in thyroid tissue and in blood from about six Graves' hyperthyroidism patients. After sampling, hyperthyroidism patients received methimazole starting at 30 mg daily, and ophthalmopathy patients received high-dose intravenous methylprednisolone. According to the paper, TCR Vbeta CDR3 sequencing was carried out on 135 peripheral blood samples, which came from 40 to 45 ophthalmopathy, approximately 72 hyperthyroidism and roughly 17 progressor patients. The paper as a whole reports these results and caveats: Sample size was not statistically predetermined, and blinding of investigators to group allocation was not performed. In validation, progression to ophthalmopathy was predicted by the model with 55% to 71% sensitivity and around 75% specificity, a median of roughly 6 months before onset. A 13 V-J signature model separated ophthalmopathy from stable hyperthyroidism, with roughly 88% sensitivity and 81.08% specificity in cross-validation and 80%/75% in testing. Blood samples also contained most of the expanded thyroid clonotypes (frequency above 0.001), which suggests that blood repertoires may reflect thyroid immune responses.

This clonotype has a count of ten or more. Its target antigen remains unknown. Qualities for individual bases were not recorded, and no much larger clone is one base off. Amplification of TCR beta CDR3 regions was carried out from RNA transcripts. For the first round of RT-PCR on the TCR CDR3, the HTBI primer set was used together with the Qiagen OneStep RT-PCR kit. Libraries were constructed in a second round of multiplex PCR, after which size selection and purification were carried out. Paired-end sequencing of the libraries was performed with 100 bp reads on an Illumina HiSeq2000. Per the source publication's procedure: SOAPnuke was used to process the raw data, throwing out any read that contained adapters or uncalled bases, had a mean Phred below 15, or lacked an exact constant-primer or identifier match. COPE v1.2.5 was used to merge the high-quality paired reads, and each unique nucleotide sequence was defined as a clonotype. MiTCR v1.1 was used to align clonotypes to the IMGT TRBV, TRBD and TRBJ reference segments. The analysis was restricted to V-J combinations with a frequency above 0.0001, which together covered roughly 99% of the repertoires. A TCS score was defined as the ratio of F50 (clonal expansion) to E x V (chaos), with BLOSUM62-based TCRdist applied between CDR3 peptides within each V-J. Welch's t-statistics and random forest reduced just over 500 V-J features to 10 to 15, which were used in a naive Bayes classifier (R e1071). The public reads were reanalyzed by TCRdb: fastp trimming at Q25, MiXCR alignment, in-frame beta chains only. Duplicate CDR3 protein sequences are folded into a single record with the most common DNA and genes. The V and J calls and clone size come from TCRdb's table, not from the authors' own analysis. This sample lists more than 650,000 distinct CDR3 sequences; 13% to 15% were detected once. 10% of the sample comes from the top ten.

Stable Graves' hyperthyroidism was defined as no progression to ophthalmopathy during 18 months of follow-up. Hyperthyroidism patients were newly diagnosed, with disease duration under 2 months, and aged 18 to 65 years. The study excluded patients with uncontrolled infections, other autoimmune diseases, pregnancy or lactation. Diagnoses were established on the basis of clinical symptoms, serum thyroxine and TRAb, thyroid ultrasound, and orbital computed tomography. Ficoll-Paque density gradient centrifugation was used to isolate PBMCs from around 10 ml of fresh peripheral blood. Total RNA was extracted using Trizol reagent, and RNA quality was assessed on an Agilent 2100 Bioanalyzer. CDR1 and CDR2 were assigned from the germline V gene (reference sequence) as DFQATT and SNEGSKA. From the cysteine up to the phenylalanine, the CDR3 has a length of 15 residues. CDR3 DNA is the only sequence kept; it has 45 bases, read in frame from the first base. Trimming removed 3 bases from V and 4 bases from J; the gene matches leave 8 bases unexplained.

The receptor comes from a young woman with Graves' hyperthyroidism. Material: blood. Recombination connected TRBV20-1 to TRBJ2-7; 11 bases in the middle match TRBD1. The CDR3 protein is CSARDAGTGGYEQYF. In nucleotides, the sequence is TGCAGTGCTAGGGATGCCGGGACAGGGGGTTACGAGCAGTACTTC.